This T cell receptor beta chain was profiled in a study of CD8 T cells in ankylosing spondylitis. Whole-study findings and limits: A TCR beta motif of 7 to 9 highly homologous variants seemed to mark ankylosing spondylitis blood.

For TCR beta, libraries came from quantitative 5'-RACE with molecular barcodes. TCRdb passed the 5' RACE reads through MiXCR, listing each CDR3 protein once. The table records hundreds of thousands of distinct CDR3 sequences, about 12% of them present only once. This clonotype was seen a few times. The antigen is unknown. The source is a male donor with ankylosing spondylitis. The sample comprised blood, either unsorted or a sorted T cell fraction (not recorded which).

The CDR3 nucleotides read TGTGCCATCACTCCAACGGGCCAAAATTTCTATGGCTACACCTTC. This encodes CAITPTGQNFYGYTF. J is TRBJ1-2 and V is TRBV10-3, with no clear D. The CDR3 spans 15 residues. V was trimmed by 7 bases and J by 4 bases, leaving 19 bases between them. Germline V lookup: CDR1 ENHRY, CDR2 SYGVKD.